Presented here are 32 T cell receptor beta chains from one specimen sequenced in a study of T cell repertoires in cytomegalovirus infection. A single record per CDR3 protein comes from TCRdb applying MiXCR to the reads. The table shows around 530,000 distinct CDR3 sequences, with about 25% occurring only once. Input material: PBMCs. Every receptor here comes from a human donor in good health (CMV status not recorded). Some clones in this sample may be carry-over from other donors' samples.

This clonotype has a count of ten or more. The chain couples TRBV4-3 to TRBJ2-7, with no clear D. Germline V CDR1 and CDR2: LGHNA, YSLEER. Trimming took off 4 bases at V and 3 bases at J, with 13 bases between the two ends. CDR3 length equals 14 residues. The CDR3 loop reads CASSPVRRNYEQYF. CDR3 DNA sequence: TGCGCCAGCAGCCCAGTGAGGCGGAACTACGAGCAGTACTTC.

The CDR3 spells CSAIAESYNEQFF. The CDR3 nucleotides read TGCAGTGCAATAGCGGAGTCCTACAATGAGCAGTTCTTC. The V and J genes are TRBV20-1 and TRBJ2-1; D may be TRBD2 (6 bases). This CDR3 has 13 amino acids. V was cut by 6 bases and J by 1 base, with 10 bases left in between. Germline V gives CDR1 DFQATT, CDR2 SNEGSKA (reference sequence).

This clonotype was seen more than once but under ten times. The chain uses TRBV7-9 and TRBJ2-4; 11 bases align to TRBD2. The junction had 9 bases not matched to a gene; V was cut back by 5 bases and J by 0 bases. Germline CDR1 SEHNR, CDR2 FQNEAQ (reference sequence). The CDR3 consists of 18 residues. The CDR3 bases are TGTGCCAGCAGCCCCCCCGGGACTAGCGGTATAGCCAAAAACATTCAGTACTTC. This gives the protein CASSPPGTSGIAKNIQYF.

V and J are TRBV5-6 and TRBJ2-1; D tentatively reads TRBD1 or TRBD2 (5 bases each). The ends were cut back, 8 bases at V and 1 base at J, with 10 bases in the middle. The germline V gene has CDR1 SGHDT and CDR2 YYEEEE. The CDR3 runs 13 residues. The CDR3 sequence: CASVGVSYNEQFF. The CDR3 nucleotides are TGTGCCAGTGTGGGGGTATCCTACAATGAGCAGTTCTTC.

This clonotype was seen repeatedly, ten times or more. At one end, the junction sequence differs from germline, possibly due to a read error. The CDR3 here is CASSRDRGTGELFF. CDR3 in DNA: TGTGCCAGCAGCCGTGACAGGGGCACCGGGGAGCTGTTTTTT. The chain links TRBV5-1 to TRBJ2-2; 8 nucleotides line up with TRBD1. The CDR3 is 14 residues long. Germline assignment: CDR1 SGHRS and CDR2 YFSETQ.

In nucleotides, the CDR3 is TGTGCCAGTGCCGAACGGACTAGCGAGAACACCGGGGAGCTGTTTTTT. It yields the protein CASAERTSENTGELFF. The gene calls are TRBV19 and TRBJ2-2; the match to TRBD2 covers 9 bases. After removal of 8 bases from V and 1 base from J, the junction contained 8 bases not matched to a gene. The CDR3 consists of 16 residues. CDR1 and CDR2 from the germline V gene are LNHDA and SQIVND (reference sequence).

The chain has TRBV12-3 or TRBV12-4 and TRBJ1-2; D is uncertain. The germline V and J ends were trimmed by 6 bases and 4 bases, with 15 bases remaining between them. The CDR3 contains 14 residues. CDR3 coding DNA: TGTGCCAGCAGACCCCGTTCAGCCGCCTATGGCTACACCTTC. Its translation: CASRPRSAAYGYTF.

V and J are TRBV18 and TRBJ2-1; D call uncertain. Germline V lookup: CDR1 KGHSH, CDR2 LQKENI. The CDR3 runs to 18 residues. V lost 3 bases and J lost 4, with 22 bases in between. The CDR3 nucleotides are TGTGCCAGCTCACCCCTGCTTAAAGGTCAGAGATTATACAATGAGCAGTTCTTC. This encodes CASSPLLKGQRLYNEQFF.

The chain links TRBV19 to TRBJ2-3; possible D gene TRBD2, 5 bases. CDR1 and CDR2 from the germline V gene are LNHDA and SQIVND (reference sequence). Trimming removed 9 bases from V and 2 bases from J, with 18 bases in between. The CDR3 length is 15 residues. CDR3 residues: CASVPGAGNTDTQYF. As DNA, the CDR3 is TGTGCCAGCGTTCCTGGAGCCGGGAACACAGATACGCAGTATTTT.

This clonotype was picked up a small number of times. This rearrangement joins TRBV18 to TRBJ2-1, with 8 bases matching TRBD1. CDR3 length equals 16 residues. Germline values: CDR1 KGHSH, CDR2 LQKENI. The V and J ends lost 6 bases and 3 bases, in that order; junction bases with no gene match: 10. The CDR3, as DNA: TGTGCCAGCTCCCATTGGACAGGGACCCTCTACAATGAGCAGTTCTTC. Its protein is CASSHWTGTLYNEQFF.

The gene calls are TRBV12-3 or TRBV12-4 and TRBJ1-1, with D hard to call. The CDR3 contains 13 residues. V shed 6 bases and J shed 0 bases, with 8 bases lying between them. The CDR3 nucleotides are TGTGCCAGCAGGGGAGAGGTGAACACTGAAGCTTTCTTT. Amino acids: CASRGEVNTEAFF.

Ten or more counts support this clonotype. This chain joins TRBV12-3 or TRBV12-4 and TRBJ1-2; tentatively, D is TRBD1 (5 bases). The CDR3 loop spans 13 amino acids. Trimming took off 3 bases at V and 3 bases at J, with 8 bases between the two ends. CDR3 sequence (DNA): TGTGCCAGCAGTTTTCTGGGGGACTATGGCTACACCTTC. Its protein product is CASSFLGDYGYTF.

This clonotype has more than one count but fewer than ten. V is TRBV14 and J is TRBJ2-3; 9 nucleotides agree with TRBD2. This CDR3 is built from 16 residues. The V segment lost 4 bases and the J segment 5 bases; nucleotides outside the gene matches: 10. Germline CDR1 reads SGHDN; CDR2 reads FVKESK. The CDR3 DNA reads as TGTGCCAGCAGCCCGGTAGCGGGAGCCCGGGAAGATACGCAGTATTTT. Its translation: CASSPVAGAREDTQYF.

The CDR3 spells CASFPLGGGYTF. Written as DNA, the CDR3 is TGTGCCAGCTTTCCCCTGGGGGGCGGCTACACCTTC. The rearrangement uses TRBV6-1 and TRBJ1-2; D is possibly TRBD1 (6 bases). Deletions cut 8 bases from V and 8 bases from J, with 15 bases between. CDR3 length: 12 amino acids. Germline loops: CDR1 MNHNS, CDR2 SASEGT.

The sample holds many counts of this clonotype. The CDR3 sequence is CASSPERIPFYGYTF. The DNA of the CDR3 is TGTGCCAGCAGCCCCGAGCGAATCCCTTTCTATGGCTACACCTTC. The V and J genes are TRBV7-2 and TRBJ1-2; D unclear. The V and J ends lost 5 bases and 4 bases respectively, with 17 bases between them. The CDR3 is 15 amino acids. The V gene's germline CDR1 is SGHTA and CDR2 FQGNSA.

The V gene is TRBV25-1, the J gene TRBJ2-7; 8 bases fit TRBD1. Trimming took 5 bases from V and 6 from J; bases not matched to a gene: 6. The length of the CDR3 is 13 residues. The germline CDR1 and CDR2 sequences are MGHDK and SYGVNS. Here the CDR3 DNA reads TGTGCCAGCAGTACTGGACAGGGTGGCGAGCAGTACTTC. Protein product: CASSTGQGGEQYF.

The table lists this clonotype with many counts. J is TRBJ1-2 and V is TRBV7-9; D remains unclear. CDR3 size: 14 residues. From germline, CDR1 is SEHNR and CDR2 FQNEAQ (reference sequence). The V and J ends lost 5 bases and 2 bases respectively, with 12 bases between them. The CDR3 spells CASSGRTGNYGYTF. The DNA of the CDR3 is TGTGCCAGCAGCGGGAGGACGGGGAACTATGGCTACACCTTC.

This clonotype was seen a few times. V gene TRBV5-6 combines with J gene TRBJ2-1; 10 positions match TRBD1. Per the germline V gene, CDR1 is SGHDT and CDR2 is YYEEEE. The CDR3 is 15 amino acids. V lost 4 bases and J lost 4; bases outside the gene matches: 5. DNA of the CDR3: TGTGCCAGCAGCGATGGGACAGGGGTGTACAATGAGCAGTTCTTC. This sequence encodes CASSDGTGVYNEQFF.

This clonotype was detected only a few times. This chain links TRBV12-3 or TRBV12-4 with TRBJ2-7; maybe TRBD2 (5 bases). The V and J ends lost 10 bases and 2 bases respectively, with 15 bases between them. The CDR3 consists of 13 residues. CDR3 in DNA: TGTGCCACCTCCGGGGAGAACGCCTACGAGCAGTACTTC. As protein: CATSGENAYEQYF.

The CDR3 DNA is TGTGCCAGCAGCCAATCGGCCCCTTCGGGTGGCTACACCTTC. The encoded protein is CASSQSAPSGGYTF. V is TRBV14 and J is TRBJ1-2; D uncertain. Germline lookup yields CDR1 SGHDN and CDR2 FVKESK. The CDR3 extends over 14 amino acids. Trimming left V 2 bases short and J 7 bases short, with 14 bases between.

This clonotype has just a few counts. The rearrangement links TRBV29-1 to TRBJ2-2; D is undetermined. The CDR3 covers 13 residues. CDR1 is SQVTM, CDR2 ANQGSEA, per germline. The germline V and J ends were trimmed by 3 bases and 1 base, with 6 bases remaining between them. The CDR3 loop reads CSVEAGNTGELFF. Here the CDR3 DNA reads TGCAGCGTTGAGGCAGGGAACACCGGGGAGCTGTTTTTT.

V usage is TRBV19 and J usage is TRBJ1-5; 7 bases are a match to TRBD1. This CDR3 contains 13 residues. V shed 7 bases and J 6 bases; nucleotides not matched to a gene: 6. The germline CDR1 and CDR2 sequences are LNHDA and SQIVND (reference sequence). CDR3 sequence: CASTTTGFQPQHF. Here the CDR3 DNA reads TGTGCCAGTACCACGACAGGGTTTCAGCCCCAGCATTTT.

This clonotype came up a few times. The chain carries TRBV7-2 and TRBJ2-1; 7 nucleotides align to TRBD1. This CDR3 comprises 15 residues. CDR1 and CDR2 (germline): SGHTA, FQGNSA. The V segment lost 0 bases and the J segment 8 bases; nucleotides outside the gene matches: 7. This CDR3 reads CASSLARGILYEQFF. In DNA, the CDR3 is TGTGCCAGCAGCTTAGCCAGGGGGATTTTATATGAGCAGTTCTTC.

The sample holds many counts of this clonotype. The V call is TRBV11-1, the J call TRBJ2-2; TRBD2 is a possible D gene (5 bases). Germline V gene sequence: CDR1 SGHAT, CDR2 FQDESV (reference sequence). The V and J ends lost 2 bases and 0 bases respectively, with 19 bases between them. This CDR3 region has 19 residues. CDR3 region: CASSLSGLGRTSNTGELFF. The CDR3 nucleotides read TGTGCCAGCAGCTTAAGCGGTTTGGGCCGCACTTCGAACACCGGGGAGCTGTTTTTT.

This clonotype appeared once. CDR3 bases: TGTGCCAGTAGTATCGGGGCTTACAATGAGCAGTTCTTC. This gives the protein CASSIGAYNEQFF. V usage is TRBV19 and J usage is TRBJ2-1; D could derive from TRBD1 or TRBD2 (5 bases each). This CDR3 has 13 amino acids. Germline V CDR1 and CDR2: LNHDA, SQIVND (reference sequence). Trimming pared 3 bases from V and 4 bases from J, leaving 7 bases between.

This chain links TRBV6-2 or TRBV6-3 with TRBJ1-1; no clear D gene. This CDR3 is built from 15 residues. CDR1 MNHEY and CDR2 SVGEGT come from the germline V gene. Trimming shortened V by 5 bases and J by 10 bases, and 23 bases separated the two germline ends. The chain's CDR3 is CASSRTRNLPGRAFF. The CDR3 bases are TGTGCCAGCAGTCGCACAAGGAACCTCCCCGGACGAGCTTTCTTT.

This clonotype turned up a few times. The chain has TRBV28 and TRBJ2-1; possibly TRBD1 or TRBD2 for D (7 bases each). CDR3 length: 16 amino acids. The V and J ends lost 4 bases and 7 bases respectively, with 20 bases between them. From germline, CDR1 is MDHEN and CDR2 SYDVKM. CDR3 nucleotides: TGTGCCAGCAGTTCCCCAGGGGGAGGGCCTCGAAATGAGCAGTTCTTC. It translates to CASSSPGGGPRNEQFF.

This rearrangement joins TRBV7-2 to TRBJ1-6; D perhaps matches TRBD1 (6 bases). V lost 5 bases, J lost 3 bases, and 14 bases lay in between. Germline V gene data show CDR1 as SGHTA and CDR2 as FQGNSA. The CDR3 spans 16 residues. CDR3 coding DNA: TGTGCCAGCAGCAAGGACAGAACCTTCTATAATTCACCCCTCCACTTT. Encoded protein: CASSKDRTFYNSPLHF.

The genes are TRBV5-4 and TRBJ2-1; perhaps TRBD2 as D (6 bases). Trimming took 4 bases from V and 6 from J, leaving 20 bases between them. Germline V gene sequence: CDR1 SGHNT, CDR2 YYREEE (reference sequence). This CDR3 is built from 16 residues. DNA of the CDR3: TGTGCCAGCAGCCCGTGGGGGGTGCTCTTCCCCAATGAGCAGTTCTTC. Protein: CASSPWGVLFPNEQFF.

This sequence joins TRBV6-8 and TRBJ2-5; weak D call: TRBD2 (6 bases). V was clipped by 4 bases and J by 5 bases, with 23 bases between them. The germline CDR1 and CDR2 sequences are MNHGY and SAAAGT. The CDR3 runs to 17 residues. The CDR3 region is CASSSSPAGNKGETQYF. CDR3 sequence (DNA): TGTGCCAGCAGTTCCTCCCCAGCGGGCAATAAGGGGGAGACCCAGTACTTC.

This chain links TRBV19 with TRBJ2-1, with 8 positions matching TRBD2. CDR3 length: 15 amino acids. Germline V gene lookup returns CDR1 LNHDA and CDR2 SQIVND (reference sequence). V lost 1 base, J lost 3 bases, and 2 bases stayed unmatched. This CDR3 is CASSIAGGYYNEQFF. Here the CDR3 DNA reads TGTGCCAGTAGTATAGCGGGAGGGTACTACAATGAGCAGTTCTTC.

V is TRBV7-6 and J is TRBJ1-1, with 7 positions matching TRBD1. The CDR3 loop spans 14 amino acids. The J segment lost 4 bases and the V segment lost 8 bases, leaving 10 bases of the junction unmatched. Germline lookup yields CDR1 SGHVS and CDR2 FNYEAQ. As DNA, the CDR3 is TGTGCCAGCCTCCCTCAACAGGGGAGCACTGAAGCTTTCTTT. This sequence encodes CASLPQQGSTEAFF.